These 30 T cell receptor beta chains were sequenced from one sample in a study of T-cell reconstitution after alpha-beta-depleted transplantation in children. Using unique molecular identifiers, the investigators prepared the TCRbeta library. TCRdb reprocessed the PCR reads with MiXCR, giving one entry per CDR3 protein. The sample holds 700,000 or so distinct CDR3 sequences, 13% seen once. The specimen was PBMCs, collected before TCRalphabeta/CD19-depleted stem cell transplant. Receptors originate from a girl aged 2 to 9 with congenital amegakaryocytic thrombocytopenia, due to receive a stem cell transplant.

As regards this clonotype: One end of the junction does not line up with germline, which may come from a read error. This chain uses TRBV11-1 with TRBJ2-5; 10 bases are a match to TRBD2. The CDR3 length is 19 residues. Germline CDR1 and CDR2: SGHAT and FQDESV (reference sequence). The CDR3 DNA is TGTGCCAGCAGCTTAAAAGTTGCTAGCGGGAGATGGGGGCTGGAGACCCAGTCCTTC. This translates into CASSLKVASGRWGLETQSF.

The V call is TRBV5-1, the J call TRBJ2-5; 8 bases agree with TRBD2. Germline V gene sequence: CDR1 SGHRS, CDR2 YFSETQ. The V segment lost 4 bases and the J segment 6 bases; nucleotides outside the gene matches: 8. The CDR3 has 14 residues. CDR3 loop: CASSPVAGIKTQYF. The CDR3 coding sequence is TGCGCCAGCAGCCCGGTAGCGGGAATTAAGACCCAGTACTTC.

This clonotype was counted between two and nine times. This chain links TRBV5-1 with TRBJ2-7; D gene unclear. Between the trimmed V and J ends, which lost 2 bases and 2 bases, there was a span of 8 bases. The CDR3 loop spans 13 amino acids. Germline lookup yields CDR1 SGHRS and CDR2 YFSETQ. The CDR3 spells CASSFTRPYEQYF. As DNA, the CDR3 is TGCGCCAGCAGCTTTACGAGGCCCTACGAGCAGTACTTC.

Ten or more counts support this clonotype. This chain uses TRBV11-2 with TRBJ2-2; D is ambiguous. The V gene's germline CDR1 is SGHAT and CDR2 FQNNGV. The CDR3 consists of 14 residues. V lost 2 bases to trimming and J lost 7 bases, with 11 bases between them. As DNA, the CDR3 is TGTGCCAGCAGCTTAATGTACGGCATCGGGGAGCTGTTTTTT. It translates to CASSLMYGIGELFF. Full variable domain (missing parts from reference TRBV11-2 and TRBJ2-2): EAGVAQSPRYKIIEKRQSVAFWCNPISGHATLYWYQQILGQGPKLLIQFQNNGVVDDSQLPKDRFSAERLKGVDSTLKIQPAKLEDSAVYLCASSLMYGIGELFFGEGSRLTVL.

This clonotype was found many times. V is TRBV4-1 and J is TRBJ2-3; D perhaps matches TRBD2 (5 bases). The CDR3 covers 16 residues. Per germline, CDR1 MGHRA and CDR2 YSYEKL. V was trimmed by 4 bases and J by 3 bases, leaving 17 bases between them. CDR3 in amino acids: CASSPGLLGVTDTQYF. The CDR3 nucleotides are TGCGCCAGCAGCCCAGGACTTCTGGGAGTTACAGATACGCAGTATTTT.

At least ten counts were recorded for this clonotype. The rearrangement links TRBV6-1 to TRBJ2-7, with D maybe TRBD2 (7 bases). This CDR3 has 12 amino acids. Germline-derived CDR1 and CDR2 are MNHNS and SASEGT. The V end was cut by 8 bases, the J end by 1 base, with 9 bases between. This CDR3 is CASRGASYEQYF. The DNA of the CDR3 is TGTGCCAGCCGGGGGGCTTCCTACGAGCAGTACTTC.

The sample holds many counts of this clonotype. The rearrangement uses TRBV5-1 and TRBJ1-1, with D unresolved. CDR1 is SGHRS, CDR2 YFSETQ, per germline. Trimming left V 4 bases short and J 0 bases short, with 10 bases between. This CDR3 is 14 amino acids long. In nucleotides, the CDR3 is TGCGCCAGCAGCCCCAACACCATGAACACTGAAGCTTTCTTT. Its protein product is CASSPNTMNTEAFF.

This clonotype turned up a few times. V and J are TRBV5-1 and TRBJ2-1, with D perhaps TRBD2 (6 bases). Germline V CDR1 and CDR2: SGHRS, YFSETQ. The ends were cut back, 4 bases at V and 4 bases at J, with 18 bases in the middle. The CDR3 contains 16 residues. The CDR3: CASSVEGDSGYNEQFF. CDR3 bases: TGCGCCAGCAGCGTGGAGGGCGACTCTGGGTACAATGAGCAGTTCTTC.

This chain links TRBV4-1 with TRBJ2-5; 7 positions agree with TRBD2. CDR3 size: 15 residues. Germline loops: CDR1 MGHRA, CDR2 YSYEKL. V was pared by 0 bases and J by 5 bases, with 6 bases of the junction left unmatched. The CDR3 coding sequence is TGCGCCAGCAGCCAAGAAGGGAGGGATTGGGAGACCCAGTACTTC. This encodes CASSQEGRDWETQYF.

In this sample, this clonotype turned up many times. J is TRBJ2-1 and V is TRBV6-5; no firm D call. Trimming removed 0 bases at V and 9 bases at J, with 9 bases between. The CDR3 consists of 13 residues. Germline V CDR1 and CDR2: MNHEY, SVGAGI. The chain's CDR3 is CASSYSAGREQFF. CDR3 in DNA: TGTGCCAGCAGTTACTCTGCAGGTCGTGAGCAGTTCTTC.

This clonotype came up many times. The CDR3 nucleotides are TGTGCCAGCAGTTACGGTGGGCTCCCGGGGAATCAGCCCCAGCATTTT. This encodes CASSYGGLPGNQPQHF. The chain employs TRBV6-2 or TRBV6-3 and TRBJ1-5; no firm D call. CDR1 is MNHEY and CDR2 is SVGEGT in the germline V gene. Trimming left V 2 bases short and J 4 bases short, with 15 bases between. This CDR3 spans 16 amino acids.

This clonotype was seen repeatedly, ten times or more. J is TRBJ2-3 and V is TRBV5-1, with D unresolved. From germline, CDR1 is SGHRS and CDR2 YFSETQ. V was clipped by 0 bases and J by 2 bases, with 10 bases between them. CDR3 size: 15 residues. CDR3 in DNA: TGCGCCAGCAGCTTGGAAGGAGACGCCACAGATACGCAGTATTTT. This sequence encodes CASSLEGDATDTQYF. Drawing the rest from reference TRBV5-1 and TRBJ2-3, the complete variable domain is KAGVTQTPRYLIKTRGQQVTLSCSPISGHRSVSWYQQTPGQGLQFLFEYFSETQRNKGNFPGRFSGRQFSNSRSEMNVSTLELGDSALYLCASSLEGDATDTQYFGPGTRLTVL.

The sample holds many counts of this clonotype. V is TRBV20-1 and J is TRBJ2-1; TRBD2 matches at 10 bases. The V gene end was trimmed by 0 bases and the J gene end by 4 bases; junction bases not matched to a gene: 9. CDR1 and CDR2 (germline): DFQATT, SNEGSKA (reference sequence). The CDR3 sequence is 17 residues long. The CDR3 coding sequence is TGCAGTGCTAGAGATCCTGTACTAGCGGGATTGTACAATGAGCAGTTCTTC. Its translation is CSARDPVLAGLYNEQFF.

The J gene is TRBJ2-7, the V gene TRBV27; D is uncertain. V lost 11 bases and J 2 bases, leaving 22 bases between the germline ends. The CDR3 runs to 15 residues. CDR1 is MNHEY and CDR2 is SMNVEV in the germline V gene (reference sequence). The chain's CDR3 is CASWGPGRSTYEQYF. CDR3 bases: TGTGCCTCCTGGGGTCCGGGTCGGTCGACCTACGAGCAGTACTTC.

This clonotype has just one count. A much larger clone differs by one base, so this may be a read error. The V gene is TRBV29-1, the J gene TRBJ2-1, with a weak D call TRBD1 (6 bases). The CDR3 sequence is 16 residues long. Germline V lookup: CDR1 SQVTM, CDR2 ANQGSEA. The CDR3 sequence: CSVVLAGVISYNEHFF. DNA of the CDR3: TGCAGCGTTGTTTTAGCAGGGGTAATCTCCTACAATGAGCACTTCTTC.

The gene calls are TRBV5-1 and TRBJ1-2, with D perhaps TRBD1 (6 bases). This CDR3 has 14 amino acids. V was pared by 8 bases and J by 4 bases, with 18 bases between. Germline-derived CDR1 and CDR2 are SGHRS and YFSETQ. The CDR3 sequence: CASTTGFLGYGYTF. DNA of the CDR3: TGCGCCAGTACAACAGGGTTTCTAGGCTATGGCTACACCTTC.

The V and J genes are TRBV4-1 and TRBJ2-2; D is ambiguous. The germline V and J ends were trimmed by 6 bases and 3 bases, with 17 bases remaining between them. Per the germline V gene, CDR1 is MGHRA and CDR2 is YSYEKL. The CDR3 totals 16 residues. The CDR3 is CASSLVSASYTGELFF. The CDR3 nucleotides are TGCGCCAGCAGTCTTGTAAGCGCTAGTTACACCGGGGAGCTGTTTTTT.

This clonotype was detected ten times or more. The V and J genes are TRBV29-1 and TRBJ1-1, with a weak D call TRBD1 (5 bases). The CDR3 extends over 13 amino acids. CDR1 is SQVTM and CDR2 is ANQGSEA in the germline V gene. DNA for the CDR3: TGCTCACTCAAGGGCAGGGAGGGCACTGAAGCTTTCTTT. It yields the protein CSLKGREGTEAFF.

For this clonotype: A much larger clone differs by one base, so this may be a read error. V usage is TRBV5-4 and J usage is TRBJ2-1; 9 bases are shared with TRBD2. Germline V gives CDR1 SGHNT, CDR2 YYREEE (reference sequence). V trimming: 6 bases; J trimming: 8 bases; junction bases outside the gene matches: 9. CDR3 length: 14 residues. CDR3 sequence: CASNEGTSRHEQFF. CDR3 in DNA: TGTGCCAGCAACGAAGGGACTAGCAGGCATGAGCAGTTCTTC.

This clonotype was observed at least ten times. The CDR3 loop is CASRRVLQGSYEQYF. The DNA for the CDR3 is TGTGCCAGCAGGCGTGTGCTTCAAGGTTCCTACGAGCAGTACTTC. The chain links TRBV27 to TRBJ2-7; D remains ambiguous. V was cut by 6 bases and J by 1 base, with 16 bases left in between. The CDR3 spans 15 residues. CDR1 is MNHEY and CDR2 is SMNVEV in the germline V gene (reference sequence).

This clonotype came up a few times. The chain carries TRBV5-1 and TRBJ2-7, with D perhaps matching TRBD2 (5 bases). This CDR3 spans 14 amino acids. Germline V gene sequence: CDR1 SGHRS, CDR2 YFSETQ. The V gene lost 5 bases and the J gene lost 7 bases, with 19 bases spanning the gap. The CDR3 nucleotides are TGCGCCAGCAGTCACCAGGATCCTCGGGGAGAGCAGTACTTC. It is translated as CASSHQDPRGEQYF.

The V and J genes are TRBV5-1 and TRBJ2-7; maybe TRBD2 (6 bases). This CDR3 has 14 amino acids. Trimming left V 3 bases short and J 4 bases short, with 14 bases between. Germline V gives CDR1 SGHRS, CDR2 YFSETQ. CDR3 nucleotides: TGCGCCAGCAGCTCCCAGGGACTTCGGTACGAGCAGTACTTC. As protein: CASSSQGLRYEQYF.

This clonotype was detected ten times or more. This chain connects TRBV7-6 to TRBJ2-7, with 7 bases matching TRBD2. The CDR3 contains 16 residues. Trimming cost V 5 bases and J 2 bases; bases outside gene matches: 12. Germline V gene sequence: CDR1 SGHVS, CDR2 FNYEAQ. Here the CDR3 reads CASSRSSGPRTYEQYF. The CDR3 DNA reads as TGTGCCAGCAGCAGATCTAGCGGACCACGGACCTACGAGCAGTACTTC.

In its sample, this clonotype was seen many times. This sequence joins TRBV5-1 and TRBJ2-1, with 7 bases fitting TRBD2. Looked up from germline, CDR1 is SGHRS and CDR2 is YFSETQ. After removal of 4 bases from V and 1 base from J, the junction contained 5 bases not matched to a gene. This CDR3 is 15 amino acids long. The CDR3 spells CASSLERESYNEQFF. DNA for the CDR3: TGCGCCAGCAGCCTAGAGCGGGAATCCTACAATGAGCAGTTCTTC.

V and J are TRBV6-1 and TRBJ2-7; 10 bases match TRBD2. Germline trimming cut 2 bases from V and 9 bases from J; bases unmatched to any gene: 10. Germline V lookup: CDR1 MNHNS, CDR2 SASEGT. This CDR3 region has 15 residues. CDR3 sequence: CASSEPAGGPGWQYF. DNA of the CDR3: TGTGCCAGCAGTGAACCAGCGGGAGGGCCGGGTTGGCAGTACTTC.

The chain employs TRBV30 and TRBJ2-6, with D maybe TRBD1 (5 bases). CDR1 and CDR2 (germline): GTSNPN, SVGIG (reference sequence). This CDR3 has 17 residues. V was trimmed by 4 bases and J by 0 bases, leaving 16 bases between them. Here the CDR3 DNA reads TGTGCCTGGATAAGGGGCACTAAGAGCTCTGGGGCCAACGTCCTGACTTTC. Amino acid sequence: CAWIRGTKSSGANVLTF.

V and J are TRBV5-1 and TRBJ1-1; D not certain. CDR1 and CDR2 from the germline V gene are SGHRS and YFSETQ. Trimming took off 0 bases at V and 3 bases at J, with 6 bases between the two ends. The CDR3 length is 13 residues. CDR3 DNA sequence: TGCGCCAGCAGCTTGGTGACGGACACTGAAGCTTTCTTT. Protein product: CASSLVTDTEAFF.

This clonotype was observed at least ten times. The genes are TRBV4-1 and TRBJ2-2, with 7 positions matching TRBD2. The CDR3 has 17 amino acids. Germline V gene sequence: CDR1 MGHRA, CDR2 YSYEKL. Losses at the gene ends were 1 base for V and 2 bases for J; bases not matched to a gene: 7. The CDR3 loop is CASSQVRAGVNTGELFF. Written as DNA, the CDR3 is TGCGCCAGCAGCCAAGTCCGTGCGGGAGTCAACACCGGGGAGCTGTTTTTT.

In regard to this clonotype: One end of the junction is discordant with germline, which a read error may explain. The chain joins TRBV20-1 to TRBJ2-3; D is possibly TRBD1 (6 bases). Germline V gene data show CDR1 as DFQATT and CDR2 as SNEGSKA (reference sequence). This CDR3 region has 16 residues. CDR3 region: CSAVRGQILSTDTQYF. As DNA, the CDR3 is TGCAGTGCGGTCAGAGGACAGATTTTAAGCACGGATACGCAGTATTTT.

The genes are TRBV7-9 and TRBJ2-7; D may be TRBD2 (6 bases). CDR1 and CDR2 from the germline V gene are SEHNR and FQNEAQ (reference sequence). V was clipped by 5 bases and J by 2 bases, with 16 bases between them. The CDR3 covers 15 residues. The CDR3 nucleotides read TGTGCCAGCAGCCCCCTGGGGACTGAGGCCTACGAGCAGTACTTC. This encodes CASSPLGTEAYEQYF.